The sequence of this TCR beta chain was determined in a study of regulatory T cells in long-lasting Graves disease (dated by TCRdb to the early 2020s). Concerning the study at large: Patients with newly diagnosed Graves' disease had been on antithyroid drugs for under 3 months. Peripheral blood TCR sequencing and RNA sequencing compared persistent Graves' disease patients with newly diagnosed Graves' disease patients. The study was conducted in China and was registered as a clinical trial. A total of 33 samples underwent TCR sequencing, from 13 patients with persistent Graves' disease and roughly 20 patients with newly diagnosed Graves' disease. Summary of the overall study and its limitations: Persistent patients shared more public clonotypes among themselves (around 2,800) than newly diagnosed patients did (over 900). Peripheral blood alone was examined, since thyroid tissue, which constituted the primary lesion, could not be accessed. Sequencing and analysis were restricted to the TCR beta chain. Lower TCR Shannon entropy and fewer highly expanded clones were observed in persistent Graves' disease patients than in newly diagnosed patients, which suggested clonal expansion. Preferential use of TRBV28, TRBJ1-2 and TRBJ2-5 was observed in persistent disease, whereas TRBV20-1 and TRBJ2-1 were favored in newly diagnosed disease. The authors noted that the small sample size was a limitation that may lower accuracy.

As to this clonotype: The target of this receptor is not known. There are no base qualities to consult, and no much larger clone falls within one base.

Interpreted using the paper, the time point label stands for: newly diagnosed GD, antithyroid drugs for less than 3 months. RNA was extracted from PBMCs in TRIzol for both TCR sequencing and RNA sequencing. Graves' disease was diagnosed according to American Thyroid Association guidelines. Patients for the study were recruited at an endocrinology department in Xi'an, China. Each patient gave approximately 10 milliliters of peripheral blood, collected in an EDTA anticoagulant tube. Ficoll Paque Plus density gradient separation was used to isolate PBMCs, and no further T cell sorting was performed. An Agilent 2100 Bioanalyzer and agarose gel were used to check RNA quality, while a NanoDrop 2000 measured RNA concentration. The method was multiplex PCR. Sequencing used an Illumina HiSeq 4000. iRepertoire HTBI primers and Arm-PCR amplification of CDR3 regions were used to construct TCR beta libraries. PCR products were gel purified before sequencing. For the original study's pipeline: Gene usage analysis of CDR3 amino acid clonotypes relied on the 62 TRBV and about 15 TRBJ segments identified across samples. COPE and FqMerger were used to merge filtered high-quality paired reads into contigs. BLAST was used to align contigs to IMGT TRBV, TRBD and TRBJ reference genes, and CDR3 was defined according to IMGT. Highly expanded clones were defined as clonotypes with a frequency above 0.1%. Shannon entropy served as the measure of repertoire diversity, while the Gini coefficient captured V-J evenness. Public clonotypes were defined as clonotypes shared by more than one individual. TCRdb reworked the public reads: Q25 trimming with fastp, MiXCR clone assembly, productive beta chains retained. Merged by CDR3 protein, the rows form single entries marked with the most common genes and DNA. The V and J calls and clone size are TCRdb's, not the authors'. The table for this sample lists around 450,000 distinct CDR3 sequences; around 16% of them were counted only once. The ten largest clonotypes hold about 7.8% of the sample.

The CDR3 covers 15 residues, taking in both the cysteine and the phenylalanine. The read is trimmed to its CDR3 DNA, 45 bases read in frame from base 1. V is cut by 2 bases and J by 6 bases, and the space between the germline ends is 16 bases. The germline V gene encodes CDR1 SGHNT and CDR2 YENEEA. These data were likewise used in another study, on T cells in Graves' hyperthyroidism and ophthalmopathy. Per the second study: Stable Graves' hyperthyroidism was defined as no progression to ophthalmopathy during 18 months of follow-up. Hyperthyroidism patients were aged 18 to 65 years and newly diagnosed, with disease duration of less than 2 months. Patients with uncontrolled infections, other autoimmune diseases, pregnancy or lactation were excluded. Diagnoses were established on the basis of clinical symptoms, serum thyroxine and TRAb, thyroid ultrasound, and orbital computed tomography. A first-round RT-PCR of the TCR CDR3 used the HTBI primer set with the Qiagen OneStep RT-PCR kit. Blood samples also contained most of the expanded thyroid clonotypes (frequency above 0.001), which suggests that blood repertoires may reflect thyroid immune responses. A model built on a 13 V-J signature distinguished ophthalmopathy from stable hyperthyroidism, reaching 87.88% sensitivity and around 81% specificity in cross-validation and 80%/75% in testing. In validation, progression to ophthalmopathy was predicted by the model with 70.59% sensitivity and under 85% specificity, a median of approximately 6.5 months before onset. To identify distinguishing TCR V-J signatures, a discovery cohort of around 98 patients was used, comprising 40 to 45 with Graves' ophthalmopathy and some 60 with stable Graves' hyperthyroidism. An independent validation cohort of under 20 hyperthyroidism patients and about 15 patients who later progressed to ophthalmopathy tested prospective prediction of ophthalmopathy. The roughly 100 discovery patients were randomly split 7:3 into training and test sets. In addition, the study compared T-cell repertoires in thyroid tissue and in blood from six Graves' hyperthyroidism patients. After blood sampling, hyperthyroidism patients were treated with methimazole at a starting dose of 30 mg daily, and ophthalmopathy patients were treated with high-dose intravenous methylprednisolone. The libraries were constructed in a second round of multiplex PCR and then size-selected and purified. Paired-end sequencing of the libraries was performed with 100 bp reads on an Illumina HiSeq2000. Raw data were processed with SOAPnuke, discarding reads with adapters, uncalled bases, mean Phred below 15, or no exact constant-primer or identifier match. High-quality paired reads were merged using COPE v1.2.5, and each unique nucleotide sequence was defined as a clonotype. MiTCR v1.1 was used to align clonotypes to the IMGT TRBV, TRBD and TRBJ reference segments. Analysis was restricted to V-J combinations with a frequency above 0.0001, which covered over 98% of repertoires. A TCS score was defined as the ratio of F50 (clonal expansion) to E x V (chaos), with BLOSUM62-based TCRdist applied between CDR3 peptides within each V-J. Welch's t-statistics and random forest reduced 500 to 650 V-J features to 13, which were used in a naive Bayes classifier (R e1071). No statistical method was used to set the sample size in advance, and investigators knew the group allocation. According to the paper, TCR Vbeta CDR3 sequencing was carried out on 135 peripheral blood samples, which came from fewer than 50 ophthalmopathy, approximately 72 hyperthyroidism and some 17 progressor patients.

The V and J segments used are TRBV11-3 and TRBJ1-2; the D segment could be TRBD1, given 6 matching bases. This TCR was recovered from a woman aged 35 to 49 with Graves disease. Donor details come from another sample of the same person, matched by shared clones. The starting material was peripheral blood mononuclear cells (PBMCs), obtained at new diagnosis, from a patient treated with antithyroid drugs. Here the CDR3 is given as CASSLSPGALNGYTF. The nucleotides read TGTGCCAGCAGCTTATCCCCAGGGGCTCTGAATGGCTACACCTTC.